The 14 T cell receptor beta chains in this list originate from one sample, sequenced in a study of CD8 T cells in Susac syndrome. 0.5 to 1 ug RNA was reverse transcribed with random hexamers. TCRdb reprocessed the immunoSEQ multiplex PCR reads with MiXCR, giving one entry per CDR3 protein. The sample has 200,000 to 250,000 distinct CDR3 sequences, roughly nine tenths seen once. Material: CD8+ T cells from PBMCs. Receptors originate from a human donor with multiple sclerosis.

This clonotype was recorded only once. J is TRBJ2-6 and V is TRBV7-8; no clear D gene. CDR1 is SGHVS, CDR2 FQNEAQ, per germline. CDR3 length: 17 amino acids. Trimming removed 3 bases at V and 0 bases at J, with 12 bases between. The CDR3 here is CASSLVLSLSGANVLTF. The DNA for the CDR3 is TGTGCCAGCAGCTTGGTACTGAGCCTCTCTGGGGCCAACGTCCTGACTTTC.

The rearrangement joins TRBV7-9 to TRBJ1-1, with no clear D. The germline V and J ends were trimmed by 1 base and 11 bases, with 14 bases remaining between them. There are 13 residues in the CDR3. Germline CDR1 reads SEHNR; CDR2 reads FQNEAQ (reference sequence). CDR3 in DNA: TGTGCCAGCAGCTTAGTCTTGGCGAGTGGGGCTTTCTTT. Protein: CASSLVLASGAFF. Full variable domain (rest looked up from reference TRBV7-9 and TRBJ1-1): DTGVSQNPRHKITKRGQNVTFRCDPISEHNRLYWYRQTLGQGPEFLTYFQNEAQLEKSRLLSDRFSAERPKGSFSTLEIQRTEQGDSAMYLCASSLVLASGAFFGQGTRLTVV.

V usage is TRBV29-1 and J usage is TRBJ2-3, with TRBD2 identical over 8 bases. Germline-derived CDR1 and CDR2 are SQVTM and ANQGSEA. This CDR3 has 16 amino acids. With 4 bases clipped from V and 6 bases from J, the junction kept 15 bases outside the gene matches. The CDR3 DNA reads TGCAGCGTTGGGGTCGTAACTAGCGGAGGGGGGGATACGCAGTATTTT. This sequence encodes CSVGVVTSGGGDTQYF.

V gene TRBV12-3 or TRBV12-4 combines with J gene TRBJ2-3; 11 bases are shared with TRBD1. The V and J ends lost 3 bases and 5 bases, in that order; junction bases with no gene match: 7. This CDR3 has 16 amino acids. Here the CDR3 DNA reads TGTGCCAGCAGTTTTAAGGGACAGGGGGAAGTAGATACGCAGTATTTT. This sequence encodes CASSFKGQGEVDTQYF.

A single count supports this clonotype. The chain uses TRBV6-4 and TRBJ1-1; 8 bases match TRBD1. V shed 7 bases, J shed 6 bases, and the junction held 22 bases outside the gene matches. The CDR3 covers 18 residues. Per germline, CDR1 MRHNA and CDR2 SNTAGT. Here the CDR3 DNA reads TGTGCCAGCATCAGGCGTCGTGCGACAGGGGCGCAGGGGTCTGAAGCTTTCTTT. Its protein is CASIRRRATGAQGSEAFF.

This chain links TRBV19 with TRBJ2-7; D is uncertain. The V end was cut by 6 bases, the J end by 4 bases, with 13 bases between. CDR1 is LNHDA, CDR2 SQIVND, per germline (reference sequence). The CDR3 is made up of 13 amino acids. The CDR3 bases are TGTGCCAGTAGCCCCATCGGCGTTTACGAGCAGTACTTC. Its translation: CASSPIGVYEQYF.

J is TRBJ2-7 and V is TRBV9, with 10 bases fitting TRBD1. This CDR3 region has 15 residues. The V segment lost 3 bases and the J segment 2 bases; nucleotides outside the gene matches: 5. CDR1 is SGDLS and CDR2 is YYNGEE in the germline V gene. CDR3 DNA sequence: TGTGCCAGCAGCGGCCGGGACAGGGGTGCCTACGAGCAGTACTTC. It codes for CASSGRDRGAYEQYF.

This clonotype has a handful of counts. J is TRBJ2-7 and V is TRBV4-2; D is perhaps TRBD1 (6 bases). The CDR3 runs to 16 residues. Per germline, CDR1 LGHNA and CDR2 YNFKEQ. Trimming took 1 base from V and 3 from J, leaving 16 bases between them. In DNA, the CDR3 is TGTGCCAGCAGCCAAGTTAGAACACAGGGCAACTACGAGCAGTACTTC. Translation: CASSQVRTQGNYEQYF.

There are a few counts of this clonotype. The genes are TRBV29-1 and TRBJ2-7, with 7 nucleotides matching TRBD1. The CDR3 runs to 13 residues. Germline V gives CDR1 SQVTM, CDR2 ANQGSEA. The V and J ends lost 6 bases and 0 bases, in that order; junction bases with no gene match: 5. The CDR3 sequence is CSVRRQGSYEQYF. CDR3 nucleotide sequence: TGCAGCGTACGAAGACAGGGCTCCTACGAGCAGTACTTC.

This chain connects TRBV27 to TRBJ2-2, with D perhaps TRBD2 (7 bases). CDR1 and CDR2 (germline): MNHEY, SMNVEV (reference sequence). Deletions cut 7 bases from V and 7 bases from J, with 19 bases between. The CDR3 totals 15 residues. CDR3 nucleotides: TGTGCCAGCACCTCGGGGGGAGCCAGGGGCGGGGAGCTGTTTTTT. This gives the protein CASTSGGARGGELFF.

This chain joins TRBV19 and TRBJ2-7, with D maybe TRBD2 (6 bases). This CDR3 is built from 12 residues. The germline V gene encodes CDR1 LNHDA and CDR2 SQIVND (reference sequence). Trimming left V 6 bases short and J 7 bases short, with 13 bases between. The CDR3, as DNA: TGTGCCAGTAGCCCGCCAGGAGGGGAGCAGTACTTC. Protein: CASSPPGGEQYF.

The sample holds one count of this clonotype. The rearrangement uses TRBV2 and TRBJ2-7, with TRBD2 as a possible D gene (5 bases). CDR3 length: 12 residues. V was cut by 8 bases and J by 3 bases, with 11 bases left in between. Germline CDR1 SNHLY, CDR2 FYNNEI. CDR3 loop: CASRSGLYEQYF. CDR3 coding DNA: TGTGCCAGCCGCTCAGGACTCTACGAGCAGTACTTC.

This rearrangement joins TRBV19 to TRBJ1-5; 7 nucleotides agree with TRBD1. Germline values: CDR1 LNHDA, CDR2 SQIVND (reference sequence). J lost 3 bases, V lost 4 bases, and 3 bases had no gene match. The CDR3 sequence is 14 residues long. This chain's CDR3 is CASSRGQPNQPQHF. CDR3 bases: TGTGCCAGTAGTAGGGGACAGCCCAATCAGCCCCAGCATTTT.

The CDR3 spells CASSARQGSSYEQYF. The DNA of the CDR3 is TGTGCCAGCAGCGCTAGACAGGGGTCATCCTACGAGCAGTACTTC. The V call is TRBV9, the J call TRBJ2-7; TRBD1 aligns across 8 bases. Per germline, CDR1 SGDLS and CDR2 YYNGEE. The CDR3 covers 15 residues. J gave up 1 base and V 3 bases, and 6 bases lay outside the gene matches.